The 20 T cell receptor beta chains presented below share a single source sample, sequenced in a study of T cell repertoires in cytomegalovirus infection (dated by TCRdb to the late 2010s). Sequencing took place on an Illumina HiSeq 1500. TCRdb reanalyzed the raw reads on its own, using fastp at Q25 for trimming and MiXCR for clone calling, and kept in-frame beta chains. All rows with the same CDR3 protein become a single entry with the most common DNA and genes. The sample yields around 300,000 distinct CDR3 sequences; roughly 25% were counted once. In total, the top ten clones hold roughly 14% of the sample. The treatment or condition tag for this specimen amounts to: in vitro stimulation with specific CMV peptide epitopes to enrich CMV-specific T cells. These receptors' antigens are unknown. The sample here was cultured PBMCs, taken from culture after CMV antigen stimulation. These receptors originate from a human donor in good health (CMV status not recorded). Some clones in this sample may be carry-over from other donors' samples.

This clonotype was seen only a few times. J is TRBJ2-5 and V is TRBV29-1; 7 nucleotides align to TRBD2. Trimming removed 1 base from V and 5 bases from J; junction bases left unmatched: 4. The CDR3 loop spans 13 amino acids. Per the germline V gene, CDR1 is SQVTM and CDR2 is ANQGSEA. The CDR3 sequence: CSVEGYGGETQYF. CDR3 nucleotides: TGCAGCGTTGAAGGTTACGGGGGGGAGACCCAGTACTTC.

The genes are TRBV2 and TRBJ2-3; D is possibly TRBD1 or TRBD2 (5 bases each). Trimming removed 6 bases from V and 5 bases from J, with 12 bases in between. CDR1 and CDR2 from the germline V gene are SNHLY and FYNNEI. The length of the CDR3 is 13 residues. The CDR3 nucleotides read TGTGCCAGCAGCTTCGCTGGGGGAGATACGCAGTATTTT. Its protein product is CASSFAGGDTQYF.

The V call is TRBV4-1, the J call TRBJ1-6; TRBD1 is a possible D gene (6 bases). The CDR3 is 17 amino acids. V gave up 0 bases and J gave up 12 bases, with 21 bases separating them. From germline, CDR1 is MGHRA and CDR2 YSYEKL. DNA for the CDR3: TGCGCCAGCAGCCAAGATAAGGGGGTGAACCCCCCAGGACCCCTCCACTTT. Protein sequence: CASSQDKGVNPPGPLHF.

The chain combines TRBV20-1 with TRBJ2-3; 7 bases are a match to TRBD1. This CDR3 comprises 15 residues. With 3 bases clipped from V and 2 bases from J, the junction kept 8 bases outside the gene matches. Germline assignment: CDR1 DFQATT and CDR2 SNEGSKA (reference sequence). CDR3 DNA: TGCAGTGCTAGTCCAGGACAGGACTTCACAGATACGCAGTATTTT. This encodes CSASPGQDFTDTQYF.

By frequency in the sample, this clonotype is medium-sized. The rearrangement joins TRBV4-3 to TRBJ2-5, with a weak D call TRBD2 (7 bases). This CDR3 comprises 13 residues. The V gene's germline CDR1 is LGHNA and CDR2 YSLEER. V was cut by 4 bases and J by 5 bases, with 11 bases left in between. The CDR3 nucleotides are TGCGCCAGCAGCCTACAGGGAGGGGAGACCCAGTACTTC. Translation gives CASSLQGGETQYF.

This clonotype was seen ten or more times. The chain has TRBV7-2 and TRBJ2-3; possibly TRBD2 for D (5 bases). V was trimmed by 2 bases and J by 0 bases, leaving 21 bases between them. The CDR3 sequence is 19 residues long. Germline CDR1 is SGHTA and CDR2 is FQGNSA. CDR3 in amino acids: CASSLRLASRKLSTDTQYF. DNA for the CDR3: TGTGCCAGCAGCTTAAGGTTGGCTAGCAGAAAACTGAGCACAGATACGCAGTATTTT.

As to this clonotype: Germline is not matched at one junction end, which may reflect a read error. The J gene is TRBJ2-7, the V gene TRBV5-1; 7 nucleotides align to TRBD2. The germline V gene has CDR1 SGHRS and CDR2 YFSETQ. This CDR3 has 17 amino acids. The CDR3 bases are TGCACCAGCAGCTTGGACTTCGGGGACTACTATTTCTACGAGCAGTACTTC. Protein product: CTSSLDFGDYYFYEQYF.

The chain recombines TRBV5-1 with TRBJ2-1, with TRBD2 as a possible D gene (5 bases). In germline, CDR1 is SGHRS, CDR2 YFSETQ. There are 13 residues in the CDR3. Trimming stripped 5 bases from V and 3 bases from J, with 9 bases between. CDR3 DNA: TGCGCCAGCAGGGCCGCGGGCTACAATGAGCAGTTCTTC. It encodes CASRAAGYNEQFF.

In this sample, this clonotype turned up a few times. Written as DNA, the CDR3 is TGTGCCAGTAACAATCCTGGACAGCTCAATCAGCCCCAGCATTTT. This sequence encodes CASNNPGQLNQPQHF. The gene calls are TRBV19 and TRBJ1-5; D perhaps matches TRBD1 (6 bases). The V and J ends lost 7 bases and 3 bases respectively, with 16 bases between them. The CDR3 consists of 15 residues. From germline, CDR1 is LNHDA and CDR2 SQIVND (reference sequence).

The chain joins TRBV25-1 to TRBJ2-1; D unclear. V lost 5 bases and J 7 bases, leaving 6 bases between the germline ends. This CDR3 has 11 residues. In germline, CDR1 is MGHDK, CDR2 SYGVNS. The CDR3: CASSTLNEQFF. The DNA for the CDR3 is TGTGCCAGCAGTACATTGAATGAGCAGTTCTTC.

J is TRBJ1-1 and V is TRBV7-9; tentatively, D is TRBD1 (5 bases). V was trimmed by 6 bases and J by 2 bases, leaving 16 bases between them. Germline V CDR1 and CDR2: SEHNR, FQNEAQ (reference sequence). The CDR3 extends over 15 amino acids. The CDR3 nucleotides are TGTGCCAGCAGGACAGCCGGGACTTACAACACTGAAGCTTTCTTT. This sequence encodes CASRTAGTYNTEAFF.

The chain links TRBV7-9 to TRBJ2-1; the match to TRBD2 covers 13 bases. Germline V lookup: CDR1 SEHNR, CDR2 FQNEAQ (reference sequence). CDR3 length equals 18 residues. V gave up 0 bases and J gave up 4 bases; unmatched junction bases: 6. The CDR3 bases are TGTGCCAGCAGCTTAGCGACCGGGACTAGCGGGACGTACAATGAGCAGTTCTTC. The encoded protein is CASSLATGTSGTYNEQFF.

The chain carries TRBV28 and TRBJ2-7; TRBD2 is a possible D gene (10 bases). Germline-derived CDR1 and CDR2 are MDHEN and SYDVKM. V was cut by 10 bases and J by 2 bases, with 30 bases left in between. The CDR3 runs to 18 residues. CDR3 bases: TGTGCCACCTTCTGGGACAGGGAAACTAGCGGGAAGCCCTACGAGCAGTACTTC. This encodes CATFWDRETSGKPYEQYF.

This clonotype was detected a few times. The CDR3 loop is CASSTQGLEQYF. In DNA form, the CDR3 reads TGTGCCAGCAGTACTCAGGGGCTCGAGCAGTACTTC. The V call is TRBV28, the J call TRBJ2-7; possibly TRBD1 for D (6 bases). CDR1 is MDHEN, CDR2 SYDVKM, per germline. V lost 5 bases and J 6 bases, leaving 11 bases between the germline ends. The CDR3 is 12 residues long.

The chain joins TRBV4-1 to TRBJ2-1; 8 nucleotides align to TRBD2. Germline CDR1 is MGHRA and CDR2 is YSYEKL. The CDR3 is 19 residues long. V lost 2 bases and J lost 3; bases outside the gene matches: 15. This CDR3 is CASSQPSGAFSGSYNEQFF. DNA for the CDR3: TGCGCCAGCAGCCAACCCTCAGGAGCCTTCAGCGGGAGCTACAATGAGCAGTTCTTC.

The DNA of the CDR3 is TGTGCCAGCAGTCTCACTAGCGGGGAACAGTTCTTC. Protein product: CASSLTSGEQFF. The chain joins TRBV12-3 or TRBV12-4 to TRBJ2-1, with 10 bases aligning to TRBD2. With V trimmed by 5 bases and J by 13 bases, 5 bases remained unmatched. The CDR3 length is 12 residues.

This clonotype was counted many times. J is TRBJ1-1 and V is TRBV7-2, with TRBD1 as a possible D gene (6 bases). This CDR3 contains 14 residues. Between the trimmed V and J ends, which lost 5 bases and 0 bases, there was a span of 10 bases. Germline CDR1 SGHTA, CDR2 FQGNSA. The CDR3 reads CASSPQGLNTEAFF. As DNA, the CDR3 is TGTGCCAGCAGCCCACAGGGACTGAACACTGAAGCTTTCTTT.

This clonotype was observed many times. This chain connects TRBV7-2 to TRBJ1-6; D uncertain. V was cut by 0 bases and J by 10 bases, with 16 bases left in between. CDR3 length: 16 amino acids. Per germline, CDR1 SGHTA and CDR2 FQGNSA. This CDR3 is CASSLAPGQFWSPLHF. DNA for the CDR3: TGTGCCAGCAGCTTAGCGCCGGGCCAGTTTTGGTCACCCCTCCACTTT.

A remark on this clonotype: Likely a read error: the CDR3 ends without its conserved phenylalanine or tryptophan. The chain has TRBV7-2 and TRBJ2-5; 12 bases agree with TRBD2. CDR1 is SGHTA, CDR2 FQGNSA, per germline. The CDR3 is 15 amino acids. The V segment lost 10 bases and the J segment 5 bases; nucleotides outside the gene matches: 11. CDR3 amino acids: CATTPASGRGETQYL. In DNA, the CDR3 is TGTGCCACCACCCCTGCTAGCGGGAGGGGGGAGACCCAGTACCTC.

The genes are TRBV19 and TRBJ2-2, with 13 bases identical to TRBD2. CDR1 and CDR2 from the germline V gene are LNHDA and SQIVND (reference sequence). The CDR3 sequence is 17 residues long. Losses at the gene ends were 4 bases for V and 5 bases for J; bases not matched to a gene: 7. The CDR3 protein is CASSKLAGGPLTGELFF. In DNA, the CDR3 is TGTGCCAGTAGTAAACTAGCGGGAGGGCCTTTGACCGGGGAGCTGTTTTTT.